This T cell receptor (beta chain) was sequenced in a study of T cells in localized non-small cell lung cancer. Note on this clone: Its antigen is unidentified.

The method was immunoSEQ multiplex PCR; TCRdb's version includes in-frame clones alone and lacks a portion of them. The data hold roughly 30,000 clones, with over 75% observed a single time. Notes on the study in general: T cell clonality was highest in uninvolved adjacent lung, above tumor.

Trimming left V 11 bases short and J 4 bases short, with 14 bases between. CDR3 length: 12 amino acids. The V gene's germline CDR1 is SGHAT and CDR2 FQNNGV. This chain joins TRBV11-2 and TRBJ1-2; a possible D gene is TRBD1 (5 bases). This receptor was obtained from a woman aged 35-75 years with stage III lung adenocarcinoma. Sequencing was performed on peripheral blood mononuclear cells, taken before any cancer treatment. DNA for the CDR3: TGTGCCCTAGGAGGGAGGGGCTATGGCTACACCTTC. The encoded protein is CALGGRGYGYTF. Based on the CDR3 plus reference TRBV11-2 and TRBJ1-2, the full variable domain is EAGVAQSPRYKIIEKRQSVAFWCNPISGHATLYWYQQILGQGPKLLIQFQNNGVVDDSQLPKDRFSAERLKGVDSTLKIQPAKLEDSAVYLCALGGRGYGYTFGSGTRLTVV.